This passage covers 4 T cell receptor beta chains from one sample sequenced in a study of T cells in Graves' hyperthyroidism and ophthalmopathy. The CDR3 regions of TCR beta were amplified from RNA transcripts. When the TCR CDR3 underwent first-round RT-PCR, the HTBI primer set was used. TCRdb reprocessed the multiplex PCR reads with MiXCR, giving one entry per CDR3 protein. The sample holds 500,000 to 600,000 distinct CDR3 sequences, around 17% seen once. Source material: blood. These TCRs come from a woman aged 18-35 years with Graves' hyperthyroidism.

Ten or more counts support this clonotype. The genes are TRBV5-4 and TRBJ2-5, with 12 bases that match TRBD2. In germline, CDR1 is SGHNT, CDR2 YYREEE (reference sequence). Trimming at V came to 4 bases and at J to 3 bases, leaving 4 bases not matched to a gene. The CDR3 loop spans 15 amino acids. CDR3 residues: CASSETSGSKETQYF. For the CDR3, the DNA is TGTGCCAGCAGCGAGACTAGCGGGAGTAAAGAGACCCAGTACTTC.

V gene TRBV5-1 combines with J gene TRBJ2-2, with a weak D call TRBD1 (5 bases). Germline assignment: CDR1 SGHRS and CDR2 YFSETQ. The V and J ends lost 5 bases and 6 bases respectively, with 14 bases between them. CDR3 size: 14 residues. CDR3 region: CASSEQGYAGELFF. The DNA of the CDR3 is TGCGCCAGCAGTGAGCAGGGTTACGCCGGGGAGCTGTTTTTT. The complete variable domain, with remaining parts taken from reference TRBV5-1 and TRBJ2-2, reads KAGVTQTPRYLIKTRGQQVTLSCSPISGHRSVSWYQQTPGQGLQFLFEYFSETQRNKGNFPGRFSGRQFSNSRSEMNVSTLELGDSALYLCASSEQGYAGELFFGEGSRLTVL.

A few counts support this clonotype. The chain uses TRBV28 and TRBJ2-1, with unresolved D. V shed 2 bases and J shed 5 bases, with 4 bases lying between them. Germline CDR1 and CDR2: MDHEN and SYDVKM. The CDR3 loop spans 12 amino acids. In DNA form, the CDR3 reads TGTGCCAGCAGTTTAATGCACAATGAGCAGTTCTTC. It yields the protein CASSLMHNEQFF.

In this sample, this clonotype turned up many times. The gene calls are TRBV3-1 and TRBJ2-3, with no clear D. CDR1 is LGHDT and CDR2 is YNNKEL in the germline V gene (reference sequence). The CDR3 is made up of 15 amino acids. Trimming left V 1 base short and J 3 bases short, with 11 bases between. Here the CDR3 DNA reads TGTGCCAGCAGCCAAGTTCCTATCCGGACAGATACGCAGTATTTT. Residues: CASSQVPIRTDTQYF.